The clone carrying this T cell receptor beta chain showed up many times. Its antigen is as yet unknown. This may be a read error: a much more frequent sequence differs by one nucleotide. The CDR3 has 11 residues. CDR1 and CDR2 (germline): MNHEY, SVGEGT. The record originates from a study of breast tumors, draining lymph nodes, adjacent tissues. Study-level findings and limits: Tumor repertoires ranked between lymph nodes and nontumor tissue in diversity, with V and J gene preferences.

TCRdb redid the calling of the multiplex PCR reads with MiXCR, one entry per CDR3 protein. There are roughly 15,000 distinct CDR3 sequences in the sample; 40% to 50% occur only once, and roughly 28% lies in the top ten. The chain recombines TRBV6-2 or TRBV6-3 with TRBJ1-4, with D perhaps matching TRBD1 (5 bases). This TCR was recovered from a female donor with breast cancer. Some clones in this sample may be carry-over from other donors' samples. Sequencing was performed on tumor-adjacent breast tissue. Written as DNA, the CDR3 is TGTGCCAGCAGTCCGGCGGGACGTTTGAATTTT. It encodes CASSPAGRLNF.